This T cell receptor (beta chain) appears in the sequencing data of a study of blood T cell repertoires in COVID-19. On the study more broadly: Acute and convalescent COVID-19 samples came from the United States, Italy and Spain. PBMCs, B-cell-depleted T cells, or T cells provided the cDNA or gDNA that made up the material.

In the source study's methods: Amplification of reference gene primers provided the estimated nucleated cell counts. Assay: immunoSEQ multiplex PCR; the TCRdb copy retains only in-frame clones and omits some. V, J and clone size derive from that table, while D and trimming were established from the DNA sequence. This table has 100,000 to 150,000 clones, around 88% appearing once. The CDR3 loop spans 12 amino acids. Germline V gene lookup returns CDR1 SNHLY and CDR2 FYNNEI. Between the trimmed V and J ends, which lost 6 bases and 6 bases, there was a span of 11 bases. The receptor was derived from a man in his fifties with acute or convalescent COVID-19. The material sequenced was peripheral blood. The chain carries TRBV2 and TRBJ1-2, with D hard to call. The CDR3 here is CASRGGGDGYTF. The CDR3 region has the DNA TGTGCCAGCAGGGGAGGTGGGGATGGCTACACCTTC.